Presented here are 18 T cell receptor beta chains from one specimen sequenced in a study of CD8 T cell repertoires and HIV-1 epitope variants. For these receptors, no antigen is known. Only in-frame clones appear in the TCRdb table, and some are missing; sequencing was by immunoSEQ multiplex PCR. This sample has over 5,000 clones, with less than 70% found just once. The sample comprised cultured CD8+ T cells derived from PBMCs. The origin of the receptors is a male donor with HIV.

This clone is a singleton in its sample. J is TRBJ2-7 and V is TRBV6-5; no reliable D call. The CDR3 consists of 11 residues. CDR1 MNHEY and CDR2 SVGAGI come from the germline V gene. V was trimmed by 2 bases and J by 4 bases, leaving 3 bases between them. The CDR3 is CASSYKYEQYF. CDR3 bases: TGTGCCAGCAGTTACAAGTACGAGCAGTACTTC.

This chain links TRBV10-2 with TRBJ2-7, with D unresolved. Germline CDR1 WSHSY, CDR2 SAAADI. This CDR3 comprises 15 residues. Trimming left V 4 bases short and J 6 bases short, with 19 bases between. CDR3 residues: CASSGSMAPPGEQYF. The CDR3 DNA sequence: TGCGCCAGCAGTGGTAGTATGGCTCCACCGGGCGAGCAGTACTTC.

V gene TRBV5-5 combines with J gene TRBJ2-4, with D possibly matching TRBD1 (6 bases). Between the trimmed V and J ends, which lost 3 bases and 2 bases, there was a span of 12 bases. CDR1 is SGHKS, CDR2 YYEKEE, per germline (reference sequence). The length of the CDR3 is 15 residues. This CDR3 reads CASSSPTGTKNIQYF. The CDR3 DNA reads as TGTGCCAGCAGCTCGCCAACAGGGACCAAAAACATTCAGTACTTC.

The chain uses TRBV14 and TRBJ2-7; 14 bases are shared with TRBD2. V lost 3 bases to trimming and J lost 4 bases; unmatched junction nucleotides: 8. Germline loops: CDR1 SGHDN, CDR2 FVKESK. The CDR3 is 17 amino acids. The CDR3 DNA reads TGTGCCAGCAGCCACCCCGGGACTAGCGGGAGAGGGTACGAGCAGTACTTC. It is translated as CASSHPGTSGRGYEQYF.

CDR3 amino acids: CASSLAQGYGELFF. As DNA, the CDR3 is TGTGCCAGCAGCTTAGCCCAGGGGTACGGGGAGCTGTTTTTT. The chain joins TRBV7-2 to TRBJ2-2; tentative D call: TRBD1 (6 bases). Germline V CDR1 and CDR2: SGHTA, FQGNSA. This CDR3 contains 14 residues. V lost 0 bases to trimming and J lost 7 bases, with 9 bases between them.

The rearrangement links TRBV4-1 to TRBJ2-2; 12 nucleotides agree with TRBD2. The V and J ends lost 4 bases and 7 bases, in that order; junction bases with no gene match: 7. Germline V gene data show CDR1 as MGHRA and CDR2 as YSYEKL. The CDR3 is made up of 16 amino acids. CDR3 sequence reads: CASSLTSGSVVGELFF. As DNA, the CDR3 is TGCGCCAGCAGCCTGACTAGCGGGAGCGTGGTCGGGGAGCTGTTTTTT.

The V call is TRBV27, the J call TRBJ1-4; D is possibly TRBD1 (5 bases). The ends were cut back, 5 bases at V and 3 bases at J, with 16 bases in the middle. Germline V gene sequence: CDR1 MNHEY, CDR2 SMNVEV (reference sequence). This CDR3 region has 16 residues. The CDR3 here is CASSPLAAGSNEKLFF. In DNA, the CDR3 is TGTGCCAGCAGTCCCCTAGCGGCAGGGTCTAATGAAAAACTGTTTTTT.

The rearrangement links TRBV6-5 to TRBJ2-7; D not certain. This CDR3 has 12 residues. Germline CDR1 is MNHEY and CDR2 is SVGAGI. With 0 bases removed from V and 10 bases from J, the gap between germline ends came to 10 bases. This CDR3 reads CASSYSKTEQYF. CDR3 in DNA: TGTGCCAGCAGTTACTCGAAGACGGAACAGTACTTC.

This clone was detected once. CDR3 DNA sequence: TGTGCCAGCAGCGAGGGGGGTTCTGGGGCCAACGTCCTGACTTTC. This gives the protein CASSEGGSGANVLTF. V usage is TRBV6-5 and J usage is TRBJ2-6; D tentatively reads TRBD1 or TRBD2 (6 bases each). Germline CDR1 MNHEY, CDR2 SVGAGI. Trimming stripped 6 bases from V and 1 base from J, with 10 bases between. The CDR3 is made up of 15 amino acids.

The chain employs TRBV6-5 and TRBJ2-7, with a weak D call TRBD1 (6 bases). Trimming removed 5 bases at V and 0 bases at J, with 14 bases between. Germline V gene data show CDR1 as MNHEY and CDR2 as SVGAGI. The CDR3 runs 15 residues. CDR3 coding DNA: TGTGCCAGCAGTCAGCCGGGACATTACTCCTACGAGCAGTACTTC. This sequence encodes CASSQPGHYSYEQYF.

The chain carries TRBV28 and TRBJ1-5; TRBD1 agrees at 9 bases. The J segment lost 4 bases and the V segment lost 5 bases, leaving 9 bases of the junction unmatched. The CDR3 runs to 16 residues. Germline lookup yields CDR1 MDHEN and CDR2 SYDVKM. CDR3 nucleotides: TGTGCCAGCAGTCGAATGACAGGGGGTTCTAATCAGCCCCAGCATTTT. This translates into CASSRMTGGSNQPQHF.

The chain is built from TRBV9 and TRBJ1-1; 7 positions agree with TRBD1. The CDR3 contains 15 residues. In germline, CDR1 is SGDLS, CDR2 YYNGEE. V lost 4 bases and J lost 1; bases outside the gene matches: 7. The CDR3 protein is CASSFQTGRNTEAFF. In nucleotides, the CDR3 is TGTGCCAGCAGCTTCCAGACAGGGAGGAACACTGAAGCTTTCTTT.

The rearrangement joins TRBV9 to TRBJ1-3; D is ambiguous. Trimming took 0 bases from V and 0 from J, leaving 4 bases between them. The CDR3 is made up of 14 amino acids. Germline V CDR1 and CDR2: SGDLS, YYNGEE. Written as DNA, the CDR3 is TGTGCCAGCAGCGTAGGGGACTCTGGAAACACCATATATTTT. Its protein is CASSVGDSGNTIYF.

This chain joins TRBV19 and TRBJ1-1; D remains ambiguous. This CDR3 has 13 amino acids. Between the trimmed V and J ends, which lost 2 bases and 3 bases, there was a span of 7 bases. Germline assignment: CDR1 LNHDA and CDR2 SQIVND (reference sequence). This CDR3 is CASSISTHTEAFF. The CDR3, as DNA: TGTGCCAGTAGTATATCGACACACACTGAAGCTTTCTTT.

V and J are TRBV13 and TRBJ2-3, with TRBD2 identical over 7 bases. CDR1 PRHDT and CDR2 FYEKMQ come from the germline V gene (reference sequence). V was clipped by 1 base and J by 2 bases; unmatched bases: 6. This CDR3 contains 16 residues. The chain's CDR3 is CASSLVGGGVTDTQYF. The CDR3, as DNA: TGTGCCAGCAGCTTAGTAGGCGGGGGAGTCACAGATACGCAGTATTTT.

This chain connects TRBV19 to TRBJ1-4, with D possibly TRBD1 on 6 matching bases. Germline CDR1 is LNHDA and CDR2 is SQIVND (reference sequence). V lost 4 bases to trimming and J lost 5 bases, with 14 bases between them. This CDR3 spans 15 amino acids. The CDR3 DNA follows: TGTGCCAGTAGTACTTACCGGGACATCAATGAAAAACTGTTTTTT. Residues: CASSTYRDINEKLFF.

V is TRBV5-6 and J is TRBJ1-5, with D unclear. The germline gives CDR1 SGHDT, CDR2 YYEEEE. Trimming removed 4 bases from V and 3 bases from J, with 8 bases in between. This CDR3 has 13 amino acids. CDR3 nucleotides: TGTGCCAGCAGCGAGGGAAACAATCAGCCCCAGCATTTT. Protein product: CASSEGNNQPQHF.

The rearrangement joins TRBV11-2 to TRBJ2-7; D is unresolved. CDR1 is SGHAT and CDR2 is FQNNGV in the germline V gene. V was trimmed by 1 base and J by 3 bases, leaving 7 bases between them. The CDR3 runs 13 residues. The CDR3 sequence: CASSLALNYEQYF. The CDR3, as DNA: TGTGCCAGCAGCTTAGCGCTTAACTACGAGCAGTACTTC.